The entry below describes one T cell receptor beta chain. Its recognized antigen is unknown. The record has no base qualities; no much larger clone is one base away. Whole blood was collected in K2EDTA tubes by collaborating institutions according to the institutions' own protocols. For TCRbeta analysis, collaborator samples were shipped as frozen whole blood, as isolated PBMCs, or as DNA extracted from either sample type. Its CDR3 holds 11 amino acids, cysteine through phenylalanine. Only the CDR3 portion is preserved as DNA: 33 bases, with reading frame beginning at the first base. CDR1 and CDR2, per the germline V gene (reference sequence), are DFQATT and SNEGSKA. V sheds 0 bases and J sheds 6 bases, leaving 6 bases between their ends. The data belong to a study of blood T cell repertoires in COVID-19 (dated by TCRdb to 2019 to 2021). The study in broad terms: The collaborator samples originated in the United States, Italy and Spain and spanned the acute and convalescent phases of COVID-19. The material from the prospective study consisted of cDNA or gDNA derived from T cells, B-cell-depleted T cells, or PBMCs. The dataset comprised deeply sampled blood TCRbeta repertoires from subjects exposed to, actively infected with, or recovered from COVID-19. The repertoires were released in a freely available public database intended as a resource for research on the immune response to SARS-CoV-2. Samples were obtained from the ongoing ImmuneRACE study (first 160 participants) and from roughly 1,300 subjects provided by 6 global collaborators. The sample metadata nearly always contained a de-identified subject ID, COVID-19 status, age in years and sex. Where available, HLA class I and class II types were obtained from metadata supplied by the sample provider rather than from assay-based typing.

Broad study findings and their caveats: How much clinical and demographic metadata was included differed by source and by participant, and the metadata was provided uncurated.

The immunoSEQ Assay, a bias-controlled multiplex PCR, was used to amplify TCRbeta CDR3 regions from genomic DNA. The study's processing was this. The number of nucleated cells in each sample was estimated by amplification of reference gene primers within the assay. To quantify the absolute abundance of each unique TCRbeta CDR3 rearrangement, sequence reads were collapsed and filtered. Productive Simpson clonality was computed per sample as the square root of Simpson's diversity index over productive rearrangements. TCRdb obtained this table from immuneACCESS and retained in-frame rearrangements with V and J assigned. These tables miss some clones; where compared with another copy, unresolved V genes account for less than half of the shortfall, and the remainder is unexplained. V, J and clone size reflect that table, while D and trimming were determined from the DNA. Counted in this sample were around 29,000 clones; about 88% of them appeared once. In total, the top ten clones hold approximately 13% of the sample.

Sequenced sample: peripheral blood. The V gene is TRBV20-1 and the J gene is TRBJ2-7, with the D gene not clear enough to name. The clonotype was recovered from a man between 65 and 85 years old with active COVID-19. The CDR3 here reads CSARDGREQYF. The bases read TGCAGTGCTAGAGATGGGCGCGAGCAGTACTTC.